A selection of T cell receptor beta chains follows, all from one sample in a study of blood T cell repertoires in COVID-19. Here immunoSEQ multiplex PCR was the method, and the copy in TCRdb shows in-frame clones only, minus some. Of 80,000 to 100,000 clones listed, 86% are singletons. Material for sequencing was peripheral blood. These receptors were taken from a woman aged 60-75 years in a cohort sampled during active or convalescent COVID-19. Each CDR3 is given with its conserved first and last residue. D genes are given only for firm matches. Clone size appears in some rows only: once, few, many, or a class for an expanded clone.

v_call: TRBV19; clone_size: few; d_call: TRBD1; j_call: TRBJ1-2; cdr3_nt: TGTGCCAGTAGGAGAGCCAGGGGGCATGGCTACACCTTC; cdr3_aa: CASRRARGHGYTF
v_call: TRBV29-1; clone_size: -; d_call: -; j_call: TRBJ1-2; cdr3_nt: TGCAGCGTTGCGCCAGATCCTAACTATGGCTACACCTTC; cdr3_aa: CSVAPDPNYGYTF
v_call: TRBV3-1/TRBV3-2; clone_size: -; d_call: TRBD2; j_call: TRBJ2-1; cdr3_nt: TGTGCCAGCAGTCCGACTAGCGGGGGCGGAAATGAGCAGTTCTTC; cdr3_aa: CASSPTSGGGNEQFF
v_call: TRBV18; clone_size: -; d_call: -; j_call: TRBJ1-5; cdr3_nt: TGTGCCAGCTCCGGACAGAGCCTCGGCAATCAGCCCCAGCATTTT; cdr3_aa: CASSGQSLGNQPQHF
v_call: TRBV28; clone_size: few; d_call: -; j_call: TRBJ1-1; cdr3_nt: TGTGCCAGCAGTTTATTTGGTCCGGACACTGAAGCTTTCTTT; cdr3_aa: CASSLFGPDTEAFF
v_call: TRBV10-1; clone_size: -; d_call: TRBD1; j_call: TRBJ1-4; cdr3_nt: TGCGCCAGCAGCGAGGGACAGGCAGGAAAACTGTTTTTT; cdr3_aa: CASSEGQAGKLFF
v_call: TRBV5-4; clone_size: -; d_call: TRBD1; j_call: TRBJ2-3; cdr3_nt: TGTGCCAGCAGTACCGGACCCCGACAGGGTTTAACAGATACGCAGTATTTT; cdr3_aa: CASSTGPRQGLTDTQYF
v_call: TRBV7-9; clone_size: -; d_call: -; j_call: TRBJ2-3; cdr3_nt: TGTGCCAGCAGCCCCACGCCCCTAGCCTCAGATACGCAGTATTTT; cdr3_aa: CASSPTPLASDTQYF
v_call: TRBV27; clone_size: -; d_call: TRBD1; j_call: TRBJ1-2; cdr3_nt: TGTGCCAGCAGTCGACTGACAGGGGGCGCCCGGTATGGCTACACCTTC; cdr3_aa: CASSRLTGGARYGYTF
v_call: TRBV29-1; clone_size: few; d_call: TRBD2; j_call: TRBJ2-1; cdr3_nt: TGCAGCGTTGAACCGACTAGCGGGAGGGCCGGGGGGCAGTTCTTC; cdr3_aa: CSVEPTSGRAGGQFF
v_call: TRBV5-1; clone_size: -; d_call: TRBD1; j_call: TRBJ1-3; cdr3_nt: TGCGCCAGCAGCGCTCCAGGGGGCCCTTCTGGAAACACCATATATTTT; cdr3_aa: CASSAPGGPSGNTIYF
v_call: TRBV6-5; clone_size: -; d_call: -; j_call: TRBJ2-2; cdr3_nt: TGTGCCAGCAGTTACGGGACAACGACGAACACCGGGGAGCTGTTTTTT; cdr3_aa: CASSYGTTTNTGELFF
v_call: TRBV5-4; clone_size: -; d_call: -; j_call: TRBJ1-2; cdr3_nt: TGTGCCAGCAGCTTGCACAGCTATGGCTACACCTTC; cdr3_aa: CASSLHSYGYTF
v_call: TRBV28; clone_size: -; d_call: -; j_call: TRBJ2-7; cdr3_nt: TGTGCCAGCACTACTGCTTCCTACGAGCAGTACTTC; cdr3_aa: CASTTASYEQYF
v_call: TRBV3-1/TRBV3-2; clone_size: -; d_call: -; j_call: TRBJ1-3; cdr3_nt: TGTGCCAGCAGCCAGGTTGGGACACGCACTGGAAACACCATATATTTT; cdr3_aa: CASSQVGTRTGNTIYF
v_call: TRBV2; clone_size: -; d_call: -; j_call: TRBJ1-5; cdr3_nt: TGTGCCAGCAGGGGACCGACTAGGGGACGGAGCAATCAGCCCCAGCATTTT; cdr3_aa: CASRGPTRGRSNQPQHF
v_call: TRBV5-6; clone_size: -; d_call: TRBD1; j_call: TRBJ2-5; cdr3_nt: TGTGCCAGCAGCTGGGGGACAGCGCAAGAGACCCAGTACTTC; cdr3_aa: CASSWGTAQETQYF
v_call: TRBV5-6; clone_size: -; d_call: TRBD2; j_call: TRBJ2-7; cdr3_nt: TGTGCCAGCAGTTTTGGGACTAGCTGGTACGAGCAGTACTTC; cdr3_aa: CASSFGTSWYEQYF
v_call: TRBV9; clone_size: -; d_call: -; j_call: TRBJ1-2; cdr3_nt: TGTGCCAGCAGCGACTCAGGGGTTGGCTACACCTTC; cdr3_aa: CASSDSGVGYTF
v_call: TRBV3-1/TRBV3-2; clone_size: -; d_call: -; j_call: TRBJ2-3; cdr3_nt: TGTGCCAGCAGCCAAGCGCCTCTACGCACAGATACGCAGTATTTT; cdr3_aa: CASSQAPLRTDTQYF
v_call: TRBV5-1; clone_size: -; d_call: TRBD2; j_call: TRBJ2-7; cdr3_nt: TGCGCCAGCAGCTTGGGCCGACTAGCGGGAGCCCACGAGCAGTACTTC; cdr3_aa: CASSLGRLAGAHEQYF
v_call: TRBV5-5; clone_size: -; d_call: -; j_call: TRBJ1-1; cdr3_nt: TGTGCCAGCAGCCTCCCCGCGGGGGGGGGCGCCCTGGGAACTGAAGCTTTCTTT; cdr3_aa: CASSLPAGGGALGTEAFF
v_call: TRBV18; clone_size: -; d_call: TRBD1; j_call: TRBJ1-2; cdr3_nt: TGTGCCAGCTCACAGGGGGCGGGCTATGGCTACACCTTC; cdr3_aa: CASSQGAGYGYTF
v_call: TRBV11-1; clone_size: -; d_call: -; j_call: TRBJ1-1; cdr3_nt: TGTGCCAGCAGCTTCGAGGGCCCCAGCACTGAAGCTTTCTTT; cdr3_aa: CASSFEGPSTEAFF
v_call: TRBV5-1; clone_size: -; d_call: TRBD2; j_call: TRBJ2-1; cdr3_nt: TGCGCCAGCAGCTTGCCCCTGACTAGCGGGAGTCACAATGAGCAGTTCTTC; cdr3_aa: CASSLPLTSGSHNEQFF
v_call: TRBV11-2; clone_size: -; d_call: TRBD1; j_call: TRBJ2-1; cdr3_nt: TGTGCCAGCAGACGTACAGGGGTCAATGAGCAGTTCTTC; cdr3_aa: CASRRTGVNEQFF
v_call: TRBV28; clone_size: -; d_call: -; j_call: TRBJ2-7; cdr3_nt: TGTGCCAGCAGCCCTACAGGGTCCGCCTACGAGCAGTACTTC; cdr3_aa: CASSPTGSAYEQYF
v_call: TRBV7-3; clone_size: -; d_call: TRBD2; j_call: TRBJ2-3; cdr3_nt: TGTGCCAGCAGCCCTGGACTAGCGGGGGGGCCGAGTCCATACGATACGCAGTATTTT; cdr3_aa: CASSPGLAGGPSPYDTQYF
v_call: TRBV20-1; clone_size: -; d_call: -; j_call: TRBJ1-2; cdr3_nt: TGCAGTGCTAGTTCCGCTCTGGTAGACTCTGGCTACACCTTC; cdr3_aa: CSASSALVDSGYTF
v_call: TRBV6-5; clone_size: -; d_call: -; j_call: TRBJ2-2; cdr3_nt: TGTGCCAGCAGTCTCGGGACACCCCCCGGGGAGCTGTTTTTT; cdr3_aa: CASSLGTPPGELFF
v_call: TRBV3-1/TRBV3-2; clone_size: few; d_call: -; j_call: TRBJ1-2; cdr3_nt: TGTGCCAGCAGCGAAGACAGTTATGGCTACACCTTC; cdr3_aa: CASSEDSYGYTF
v_call: TRBV5-1; clone_size: -; d_call: -; j_call: TRBJ2-3; cdr3_nt: TGCGCCAGCAGCCCCGGACAGAAGACAGATACGCAGTATTTT; cdr3_aa: CASSPGQKTDTQYF
v_call: TRBV18; clone_size: -; d_call: -; j_call: TRBJ1-1; cdr3_nt: TGTGCCAGCTCACCCCCCGGGTGGGACACTGAAGCTTTCTTT; cdr3_aa: CASSPPGWDTEAFF
v_call: TRBV7-6; clone_size: -; d_call: TRBD2; j_call: TRBJ2-3; cdr3_nt: TGTGCCAGCAGCGTCCTTAGCGGGGGGGCCTCAAGCACAGATACGCAGTATTTT; cdr3_aa: CASSVLSGGASSTDTQYF
v_call: TRBV28; clone_size: -; d_call: TRBD1; j_call: TRBJ2-1; cdr3_nt: TGTGCCAGCAGTTTTAGTGGACAGGGGGCGTACAATGAGCAGTTCTTC; cdr3_aa: CASSFSGQGAYNEQFF
v_call: TRBV6-5; clone_size: once; d_call: -; j_call: TRBJ1-1; cdr3_nt: TGTGCCAGCACCACCGGGGGTGAAGCTTTCTTT; cdr3_aa: CASTTGGEAFF
v_call: TRBV5-1; clone_size: -; d_call: TRBD2; j_call: TRBJ2-1; cdr3_nt: TGCGCCAGCAGCGCGGGAGTAAATGAGCAGTTCTTC; cdr3_aa: CASSAGVNEQFF
v_call: TRBV12-5; clone_size: -; d_call: TRBD1; j_call: TRBJ2-7; cdr3_nt: TGTGCTAGTGGGGTCATACCGGGACAGGAGTACGAGCAGTACTTC; cdr3_aa: CASGVIPGQEYEQYF
v_call: TRBV5-1; clone_size: -; d_call: -; j_call: TRBJ1-6; cdr3_nt: TGCGCCAGCAGCTTCGGGGCGGGGGCCGGCTATAATTCACCCCTCCACTTT; cdr3_aa: CASSFGAGAGYNSPLHF
v_call: TRBV7-9; clone_size: -; d_call: -; j_call: TRBJ1-1; cdr3_nt: TGTGCCAGCAGCTTATCGCAGATACGGAACACTGAAGCTTTCTTT; cdr3_aa: CASSLSQIRNTEAFF
v_call: TRBV27; clone_size: -; d_call: TRBD2; j_call: TRBJ2-3; cdr3_nt: TGTGCCAGCAGTTTATCGCTAGCGGGGCTCACAGATACGCAGTATTTT; cdr3_aa: CASSLSLAGLTDTQYF
v_call: TRBV5-1; clone_size: few; d_call: -; j_call: TRBJ2-3; cdr3_nt: TGCGCCAGCGCTAGGGGCGAATCGATAGATACGCAGTATTTT; cdr3_aa: CASARGESIDTQYF
v_call: TRBV5-4; clone_size: -; d_call: TRBD2; j_call: TRBJ2-5; cdr3_nt: TGTGCCAGCAGCCAAGAAATGCAAGCGGGGCTGGGGACCCAGTACTTC; cdr3_aa: CASSQEMQAGLGTQYF
v_call: TRBV11-3; clone_size: -; d_call: -; j_call: TRBJ2-2; cdr3_nt: TGTGCCAGCAGCTTGGGACAGAACACCGGGGAGCTGTTTTTT; cdr3_aa: CASSLGQNTGELFF